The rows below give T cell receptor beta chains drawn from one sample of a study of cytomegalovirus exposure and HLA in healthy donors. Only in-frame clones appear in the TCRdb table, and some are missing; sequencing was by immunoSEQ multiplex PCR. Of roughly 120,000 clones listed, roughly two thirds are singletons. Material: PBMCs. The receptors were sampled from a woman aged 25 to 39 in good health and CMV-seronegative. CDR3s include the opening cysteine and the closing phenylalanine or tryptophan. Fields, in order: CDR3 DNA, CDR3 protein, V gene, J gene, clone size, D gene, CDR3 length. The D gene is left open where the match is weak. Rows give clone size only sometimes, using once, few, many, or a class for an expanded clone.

cdr3_nt: TGTGCCAGCAGTCCAAGGAGGGCGAGGGATACGCAGTATTTT; cdr3_aa: CASSPRRARDTQYF; v_call: TRBV28; j_call: TRBJ2-3; clone_size: few; d_call: .; cdr3_length: 14
cdr3_nt: TGTGCCAGCAGCGGGCAGCTCTCTGGAAACACCATATATTTT; cdr3_aa: CASSGQLSGNTIYF; v_call: TRBV11-2; j_call: TRBJ1-3; clone_size: few; d_call: .; cdr3_length: 14
cdr3_nt: TGTGCCAGCAGCTTTACTAAAGGACTAGCGGGAACCGGGGAGCTGTTTTTT; cdr3_aa: CASSFTKGLAGTGELFF; v_call: TRBV7-2; j_call: TRBJ2-2; clone_size: few; d_call: TRBD2; cdr3_length: 17
cdr3_nt: TGTGCCAGCAGCAAAGTGAGAGATATGAACACTGAAGCTTTCTTT; cdr3_aa: CASSKVRDMNTEAFF; v_call: TRBV21-1; j_call: TRBJ1-1; clone_size: .; d_call: .; cdr3_length: 15
cdr3_nt: TGTGCCAGCAGCGCCTTGAATGAGCAGTTCTTC; cdr3_aa: CASSALNEQFF; v_call: TRBV9; j_call: TRBJ2-1; clone_size: .; d_call: .; cdr3_length: 11
cdr3_nt: TGTGCCAGCAGCCCCTGGACTAGCGGGATACAAGAGACCCAGTACTTC; cdr3_aa: CASSPWTSGIQETQYF; v_call: TRBV28; j_call: TRBJ2-5; clone_size: .; d_call: TRBD2; cdr3_length: 16
cdr3_nt: TGTGCCAGCAGCCGACAGGAGAGCTACGAGCAGTACTTC; cdr3_aa: CASSRQESYEQYF; v_call: TRBV7-9; j_call: TRBJ2-7; clone_size: .; d_call: .; cdr3_length: 13
cdr3_nt: TGTGCCATCAGTACAGGGATCTACGAGCAGTACTTC; cdr3_aa: CAISTGIYEQYF; v_call: TRBV10-3; j_call: TRBJ2-7; clone_size: .; d_call: .; cdr3_length: 12
cdr3_nt: TGTGCCAGCTCACCAATTACGAATCCAGGCCCCCGGTTGGGAGGCACCGGGGAGCTGTTTTTT; cdr3_aa: CASSPITNPGPRLGGTGELFF; v_call: TRBV18; j_call: TRBJ2-2; clone_size: .; d_call: .; cdr3_length: 21
cdr3_nt: TGTGCCAGCAGTGAATCTGGGACAGGGAGAGGAGCTTTCTTT; cdr3_aa: CASSESGTGRGAFF; v_call: TRBV6-1; j_call: TRBJ1-1; clone_size: .; d_call: TRBD1; cdr3_length: 14
cdr3_nt: TGTGCCAGCAGCTCAAAAGCGGGAGGGTACAATGAGCAGTTCTTC; cdr3_aa: CASSSKAGGYNEQFF; v_call: TRBV7-3; j_call: TRBJ2-1; clone_size: few; d_call: TRBD2; cdr3_length: 15
cdr3_nt: TGTGCCAGCAGCTTCCCACTCGACAGATCTGGCGGCTACACCTTC; cdr3_aa: CASSFPLDRSGGYTF; v_call: TRBV5-8; j_call: TRBJ1-2; clone_size: .; d_call: .; cdr3_length: 15
cdr3_nt: TGTGCCAGCAGCTTTCGCCTAGAAGGCTACGAGCAGTACTTC; cdr3_aa: CASSFRLEGYEQYF; v_call: TRBV5-6; j_call: TRBJ2-7; clone_size: few; d_call: .; cdr3_length: 14
cdr3_nt: TGTGCCAGCAGCTTAGGGGCTAGCGGTGGGAACACCGGGGAGCTGTTTTTT; cdr3_aa: CASSLGASGGNTGELFF; v_call: TRBV7-6; j_call: TRBJ2-2; clone_size: .; d_call: TRBD2; cdr3_length: 17
cdr3_nt: TGTGCCAGCAGCCCCGGGACAGGGAATAACTATGGCTACACCTTC; cdr3_aa: CASSPGTGNNYGYTF; v_call: TRBV5-6; j_call: TRBJ1-2; clone_size: once; d_call: TRBD1; cdr3_length: 15
cdr3_nt: TGCGCCAGCAGCCAAGTATGGGGCTCCCCTAACTATGGCTACACCTTC; cdr3_aa: CASSQVWGSPNYGYTF; v_call: TRBV4-3; j_call: TRBJ1-2; clone_size: .; d_call: .; cdr3_length: 16
cdr3_nt: TGTGCCAGCAGTTTCTCTAGAACTGAGCAGTTCTTC; cdr3_aa: CASSFSRTEQFF; v_call: TRBV28; j_call: TRBJ2-1; clone_size: .; d_call: .; cdr3_length: 12
cdr3_nt: TGTGCCAGCAGCTTTTCCCAGACCTACGAGCAGTACTTC; cdr3_aa: CASSFSQTYEQYF; v_call: TRBV11-2; j_call: TRBJ2-7; clone_size: .; d_call: .; cdr3_length: 13
cdr3_nt: TGTGCCAGCAGCGTATGGGGGGAATCTGGAAACACCATATATTTT; cdr3_aa: CASSVWGESGNTIYF; v_call: TRBV9; j_call: TRBJ1-3; clone_size: .; d_call: .; cdr3_length: 15
cdr3_nt: TGTGCCAGCAGTATGCGTCCAATGAACACTGAAGCTTTCTTT; cdr3_aa: CASSMRPMNTEAFF; v_call: TRBV28; j_call: TRBJ1-1; clone_size: .; d_call: .; cdr3_length: 14
cdr3_nt: TGTGCCAGCAGTGTTCATAGCTCCTACAATGAGCAGTTCTTC; cdr3_aa: CASSVHSSYNEQFF; v_call: TRBV6-1; j_call: TRBJ2-1; clone_size: .; d_call: .; cdr3_length: 14
cdr3_nt: TGTGCCAGCAGCGTAGGGACTAGCGGTCTCTACAATGAGCAGTTCTTC; cdr3_aa: CASSVGTSGLYNEQFF; v_call: TRBV9; j_call: TRBJ2-1; clone_size: .; d_call: TRBD2; cdr3_length: 16
cdr3_nt: TGTGCCAGCAGCCCGACAGGGACGAAGAGCCGGTCATATGGCTACACCTTC; cdr3_aa: CASSPTGTKSRSYGYTF; v_call: TRBV7-9; j_call: TRBJ1-2; clone_size: .; d_call: TRBD1; cdr3_length: 17
cdr3_nt: TGCGCCAGCAGCTCTGGGACATGGAACACTGAAGCTTTCTTT; cdr3_aa: CASSSGTWNTEAFF; v_call: TRBV5-1; j_call: TRBJ1-1; clone_size: .; d_call: .; cdr3_length: 14
cdr3_nt: TGTGCCAGCAGCTCTGTTGCGACAGGGATTGGCTACACCTTC; cdr3_aa: CASSSVATGIGYTF; v_call: TRBV11-2; j_call: TRBJ1-2; clone_size: .; d_call: TRBD1; cdr3_length: 14
cdr3_nt: TGTGCCTGGAGTGTTGGGACTGGGATTGAGCAGTTCTTC; cdr3_aa: CAWSVGTGIEQFF; v_call: TRBV30; j_call: TRBJ2-1; clone_size: few; d_call: .; cdr3_length: 13
cdr3_nt: TGTGCCAGCAGCTGGTCGGGACAGGGACCCTACGAGCAGTACTTC; cdr3_aa: CASSWSGQGPYEQYF; v_call: TRBV7-9; j_call: TRBJ2-7; clone_size: .; d_call: TRBD1; cdr3_length: 15
cdr3_nt: TGTGCCAGCAGCTCGGGGGGGGAAAATTCACCCCTCCACTTT; cdr3_aa: CASSSGGENSPLHF; v_call: TRBV5-4; j_call: TRBJ1-6; clone_size: .; d_call: .; cdr3_length: 14
cdr3_nt: TGTGCCAGCAGCGTAGCGACTTCAACGGGGGGAGATACGCAGTATTTT; cdr3_aa: CASSVATSTGGDTQYF; v_call: TRBV9; j_call: TRBJ2-3; clone_size: .; d_call: TRBD2; cdr3_length: 16
cdr3_nt: TGTGCCAGCAGATCTCTGCGAGACTACGAGCAGTACTTC; cdr3_aa: CASRSLRDYEQYF; v_call: TRBV27; j_call: TRBJ2-7; clone_size: .; d_call: .; cdr3_length: 13
cdr3_nt: TGTGCCAGCAGCCAAGAAAGCGCGGGGGGGTACAATGAGCAGTTCTTC; cdr3_aa: CASSQESAGGYNEQFF; v_call: TRBV4-2; j_call: TRBJ2-1; clone_size: few; d_call: TRBD2; cdr3_length: 16
cdr3_nt: TGTGCCAGTCTGGGACAGGCCAACTCCTACGAGCAGTACTTC; cdr3_aa: CASLGQANSYEQYF; v_call: TRBV28; j_call: TRBJ2-7; clone_size: once; d_call: TRBD1; cdr3_length: 14
cdr3_nt: TGTGCCAGCAGCTTGGAAGGGGCGGATACGCAGTATTTT; cdr3_aa: CASSLEGADTQYF; v_call: TRBV5-4; j_call: TRBJ2-3; clone_size: .; d_call: .; cdr3_length: 13
cdr3_nt: TGTGCCACCAGCTGGGGGGCCGGGGAGCTGTTTTTT; cdr3_aa: CATSWGAGELFF; v_call: TRBV15; j_call: TRBJ2-2; clone_size: .; d_call: .; cdr3_length: 12
cdr3_nt: TGTGCCAGCAGAGGACAGGAGACCCAGTACTTC; cdr3_aa: CASRGQETQYF; v_call: TRBV7-9; j_call: TRBJ2-5; clone_size: .; d_call: .; cdr3_length: 11
cdr3_nt: TGTGCCAGCAGTGCGGGGAAGGACAGGGGGCAAGAGACCCAGTACTTC; cdr3_aa: CASSAGKDRGQETQYF; v_call: TRBV25-1; j_call: TRBJ2-5; clone_size: few; d_call: TRBD1; cdr3_length: 16
cdr3_nt: TGTGCCATCACCCAGGGGGGTAAAGATACGCAGTATTTT; cdr3_aa: CAITQGGKDTQYF; v_call: TRBV10-3; j_call: TRBJ2-3; clone_size: once; d_call: .; cdr3_length: 13
cdr3_nt: TGTGCCAGCAGTCTTCAGGGTTACGAGCAGTACTTC; cdr3_aa: CASSLQGYEQYF; v_call: TRBV6-5; j_call: TRBJ2-7; clone_size: .; d_call: .; cdr3_length: 12
cdr3_nt: TGTGCCAGCAGCGATGTACAGGGGGCTAGGAACGAGCAGTACTTC; cdr3_aa: CASSDVQGARNEQYF; v_call: TRBV28; j_call: TRBJ2-7; clone_size: .; d_call: TRBD1; cdr3_length: 15
cdr3_nt: TGTGCCACCAGCAGAGGGGGGGTGGAGGGGAGGGGCGAGCAGTACTTC; cdr3_aa: CATSRGGVEGRGEQYF; v_call: TRBV15; j_call: TRBJ2-7; clone_size: few; d_call: TRBD2; cdr3_length: 16
cdr3_nt: TGTGCCAGCAGTCCCACGCAGGGTAGCAATCAGCCCCAGCATTTT; cdr3_aa: CASSPTQGSNQPQHF; v_call: TRBV27; j_call: TRBJ1-5; clone_size: few; d_call: .; cdr3_length: 15
cdr3_nt: TGTGCCAGCAGCTTAGGGCGCGGAACCTCCTACAATGAGCAGTTCTTC; cdr3_aa: CASSLGRGTSYNEQFF; v_call: TRBV11-2; j_call: TRBJ2-1; clone_size: .; d_call: .; cdr3_length: 16
cdr3_nt: TGTGCCAGCAGTTTATACGGGTCTGGAAACACCATATATTTT; cdr3_aa: CASSLYGSGNTIYF; v_call: TRBV28; j_call: TRBJ1-3; clone_size: few; d_call: .; cdr3_length: 14
cdr3_nt: TGTGCCAGCAGTGGGGGACAGGGGGTTGGCTACACCTTC; cdr3_aa: CASSGGQGVGYTF; v_call: TRBV28; j_call: TRBJ1-2; clone_size: .; d_call: TRBD1; cdr3_length: 13
cdr3_nt: TGTGCCAGCAGTGTTGACAGAGGTTACGAGCAGTACTTC; cdr3_aa: CASSVDRGYEQYF; v_call: TRBV6-1; j_call: TRBJ2-7; clone_size: once; d_call: .; cdr3_length: 13
cdr3_nt: TGTGCCAGCAGCAACGGACAGGGACCGGAAAAACTGTTTTTT; cdr3_aa: CASSNGQGPEKLFF; v_call: TRBV7-9; j_call: TRBJ1-4; clone_size: .; d_call: TRBD1; cdr3_length: 14
cdr3_nt: TGTGCCAGCAGCTGGGGACATGTGGGGACCGGGGAGCTGTTTTTT; cdr3_aa: CASSWGHVGTGELFF; v_call: TRBV7-9; j_call: TRBJ2-2; clone_size: .; d_call: .; cdr3_length: 15
cdr3_nt: TGCGCCAGCAGCTTGGCGGCTAGCGAAGAGACCCAGTACTTC; cdr3_aa: CASSLAASEETQYF; v_call: TRBV5-1; j_call: TRBJ2-5; clone_size: once; d_call: .; cdr3_length: 14
cdr3_nt: TGTGCCAGCAGCGTAGAACAGGGGGCTGAAGCTTTCTTT; cdr3_aa: CASSVEQGAEAFF; v_call: TRBV9; j_call: TRBJ1-1; clone_size: .; d_call: TRBD1; cdr3_length: 13
cdr3_nt: TGTGCCAGCAGTTTCCTAGCGGGATCAGATACGCAGTATTTT; cdr3_aa: CASSFLAGSDTQYF; v_call: TRBV27; j_call: TRBJ2-3; clone_size: .; d_call: TRBD2; cdr3_length: 14
cdr3_nt: TGTGCCGCAAAGGGACAGGGGTTCGGGAATTCACCCCTCCACTTT; cdr3_aa: CAAKGQGFGNSPLHF; v_call: TRBV27; j_call: TRBJ1-6; clone_size: .; d_call: TRBD1; cdr3_length: 15